Below are 31 T cell receptor beta chains sequenced from a single sample in a study of Graves' ophthalmopathy and Graves' hyperthyroidism. The TCR beta CDR3 regions underwent amplification from RNA transcripts. A first-round RT-PCR used HTBI primers, followed by a second-round multiplex PCR. TCRdb re-called the multiplex PCR reads with MiXCR, one entry per CDR3 protein. The data show approximately 210,000 distinct CDR3 sequences, about 32% seen once. The sequenced material came from peripheral blood. All receptors derive from a man aged 50 or older with Graves' ophthalmopathy.

This clonotype was seen repeatedly, ten times or more. The rearrangement links TRBV10-2 to TRBJ1-1; D unclear. The CDR3 sequence is 14 residues long. Trimming shortened V by 3 bases and J by 0 bases, and 8 bases separated the two germline ends. Germline V CDR1 and CDR2: WSHSY, SAAADI. DNA of the CDR3: TGCGCCAGCAGTGACCCAGACGTGAACACTGAAGCTTTCTTT. Its translation is CASSDPDVNTEAFF.

This clonotype has at least ten counts. The chain carries TRBV24-1 and TRBJ2-5; 7 positions agree with TRBD2. V was pared by 5 bases and J by 2 bases, with 10 bases of the junction left unmatched. Germline-derived CDR1 and CDR2 are KGHDR and SFDVKD. This CDR3 has 16 residues. As DNA, the CDR3 is TGTGCCACCAGTGGGACGGGAGGACGCACTCAAGAGACCCAGTACTTC. Translating gives CATSGTGGRTQETQYF.

This clonotype was observed at least ten times. The genes are TRBV6-5 and TRBJ1-3; D not resolved. The CDR3 has 14 amino acids. Between the trimmed V and J ends, which lost 4 bases and 2 bases, there was a span of 9 bases. Germline V gene sequence: CDR1 MNHEY, CDR2 SVGAGI. CDR3 coding DNA: TGTGCCAGCAGTTCGACCTGGGCTGGAAACACCATATATTTT. Its protein is CASSSTWAGNTIYF.

The chain combines TRBV11-2 with TRBJ2-5; D might be TRBD2 (5 bases). Germline lookup yields CDR1 SGHAT and CDR2 FQNNGV. V shed 2 bases and J shed 4 bases, with 11 bases lying between them. The CDR3 length is 14 residues. CDR3 in amino acids: CASSLWVDSETQYF. The CDR3 DNA is TGTGCCAGCAGCTTATGGGTGGACTCAGAGACCCAGTACTTC.

This clonotype was found many times. The chain recombines TRBV28 with TRBJ1-1, with D perhaps matching TRBD1 (6 bases). This CDR3 spans 15 amino acids. With 4 bases removed from V and 6 bases from J, the gap between germline ends came to 18 bases. In germline, CDR1 is MDHEN, CDR2 SYDVKM. The CDR3 nucleotides read TGTGCCAGCAGTTGGACAGAGCAGGGACCCGCTGAAGCTTTCTTT. Amino acid sequence: CASSWTEQGPAEAFF.

This clonotype has ten or more counts. The rearrangement links TRBV24-1 to TRBJ2-4; D not certain. The CDR3 has 17 amino acids. V shed 0 bases and J shed 0 bases, with 11 bases lying between them. Germline-derived CDR1 and CDR2 are KGHDR and SFDVKD. CDR3 sequence (DNA): TGTGCCACCAGTGATTTGCGCGGCTCCGAAGCCAAAAACATTCAGTACTTC. Amino acids: CATSDLRGSEAKNIQYF.

This clonotype came up many times. V and J are TRBV12-3 or TRBV12-4 and TRBJ1-6, with 8 nucleotides matching TRBD1. The J segment lost 9 bases and the V segment lost 5 bases, leaving 6 bases of the junction unmatched. The CDR3 length is 14 residues. CDR3 region: CASSQGAEGSPLHF. For the CDR3, the DNA is TGTGCCAGCAGTCAGGGGGCTGAGGGTTCACCCCTCCACTTT.

This clonotype was observed at least ten times. This chain links TRBV15 with TRBJ2-2; possible D gene TRBD2, 5 bases. Germline V gene lookup returns CDR1 LNHNV and CDR2 YYDKDF (reference sequence). The CDR3 consists of 17 residues. V was cut by 0 bases and J by 5 bases, with 16 bases left in between. The CDR3 bases are TGTGCCACCAGCAGAGAAGGAGGTAGCCCGGGGACCGGGGAGCTGTTTTTT. It codes for CATSREGGSPGTGELFF. The whole variable domain, filled in from reference TRBV15 and TRBJ2-2, reads DAMVIQNPRYQVTQFGKPVTLSCSQTLNHNVMYWYQQKSSQAPKLLFHYYDKDFNNEADTPDNFQSRRPNTSFCFLDIRSPGLGDTAMYLCATSREGGSPGTGELFFGEGSRLTVL.

The chain employs TRBV28 and TRBJ1-1; no firm D call. This CDR3 spans 13 amino acids. Germline V gene data show CDR1 as MDHEN and CDR2 as SYDVKM. The V and J ends lost 6 bases and 7 bases respectively, with 15 bases between them. The CDR3 is CASRDLGPFEAFF. The CDR3 nucleotides read TGTGCCAGCAGAGACTTGGGCCCATTTGAAGCTTTCTTT.

The V call is TRBV25-1, the J call TRBJ1-5; unclear D gene. The CDR3 length is 12 residues. With 2 bases removed from V and 5 bases from J, the gap between germline ends came to 4 bases. CDR1 and CDR2 from the germline V gene are MGHDK and SYGVNS. CDR3 sequence reads: CASSEADQPQHF. The CDR3 bases are TGTGCCAGCAGTGAAGCCGATCAGCCCCAGCATTTT.

This clonotype was recorded at least ten times. This chain's CDR3 is CASSQEQGYEQYF. Here the CDR3 DNA reads TGCGCCAGCAGCCAAGAGCAGGGCTACGAGCAGTACTTC. V is TRBV4-1 and J is TRBJ2-7, with D possibly matching TRBD1 (5 bases). CDR3 length: 13 amino acids. The germline V gene encodes CDR1 MGHRA and CDR2 YSYEKL. Trimming left V 0 bases short and J 3 bases short, with 6 bases between.

This clonotype was detected many times. V usage is TRBV19 and J usage is TRBJ2-4; D perhaps matches TRBD1 (6 bases). The germline gives CDR1 LNHDA, CDR2 SQIVND (reference sequence). This CDR3 has 17 residues. V lost 6 bases and J lost 0, with 18 bases in between. The CDR3 region is CASSQQGRLLAKNIQYF. In DNA, the CDR3 is TGTGCCAGTAGCCAACAGGGTCGCCTACTAGCCAAAAACATTCAGTACTTC.

This clonotype was detected ten times or more. This rearrangement joins TRBV20-1 to TRBJ1-2, with D maybe TRBD1 (5 bases). The length of the CDR3 is 15 residues. V was shortened by 1 base and J by 0 bases, with 12 bases between the two germline ends. The germline V gene encodes CDR1 DFQATT and CDR2 SNEGSKA (reference sequence). Here the CDR3 reads CSARGGRVTNYGYTF. In DNA form, the CDR3 reads TGCAGTGCTAGAGGGGGCCGGGTTACTAACTATGGCTACACCTTC.

The chain is built from TRBV6-5 and TRBJ1-2; TRBD1 aligns across 9 bases. CDR3 length equals 15 residues. CDR1 MNHEY and CDR2 SVGAGI come from the germline V gene. The trim removed 0 bases at V and 6 bases at J, leaving 5 bases unmatched. For the CDR3, the DNA is TGTGCCAGCAGTTACTCTAACAGGGGGCGCGATGGCTACACCTTC. It is translated as CASSYSNRGRDGYTF.

This clonotype was detected many times. V is TRBV20-1 and J is TRBJ2-7; 8 nucleotides agree with TRBD1. Per germline, CDR1 DFQATT and CDR2 SNEGSKA (reference sequence). The J segment lost 3 bases and the V segment lost 7 bases, leaving 5 bases of the junction unmatched. The CDR3 is made up of 12 amino acids. CDR3 sequence: CSGGTGLYEQYF. The CDR3 coding sequence is TGCAGTGGCGGGACAGGCCTCTACGAGCAGTACTTC.

The chain is built from TRBV6-2 or TRBV6-3 and TRBJ1-1, with 9 bases identical to TRBD1. V was pared by 5 bases and J by 2 bases, with 6 bases of the junction left unmatched. The CDR3 consists of 15 residues. Germline assignment: CDR1 MNHEY and CDR2 SVGEGT. The CDR3 DNA follows: TGTGCCAGCAGTCCAATGACAGGGGGAAACACTGAAGCTTTCTTT. This codes for CASSPMTGGNTEAFF.

This clonotype has at least ten counts. V usage is TRBV27 and J usage is TRBJ2-5; D is possibly TRBD2 (6 bases). Trimming removed 3 bases from V and 3 bases from J, with 20 bases in between. Germline assignment: CDR1 MNHEY and CDR2 SMNVEV (reference sequence). CDR3 length: 17 residues. The CDR3 region is CASSFLAAPGGKETQYF. The DNA of the CDR3 is TGTGCCAGCAGTTTCTTAGCGGCCCCCGGCGGGAAAGAGACCCAGTACTTC.

This sequence joins TRBV12-3 or TRBV12-4 and TRBJ1-3, with 11 nucleotides matching TRBD1. This CDR3 spans 15 amino acids. The V gene end was trimmed by 6 bases and the J gene end by 4 bases; junction bases not matched to a gene: 5. The CDR3 sequence: CASRPGQGAGNTIYF. The CDR3 nucleotides read TGTGCCAGCAGGCCCGGACAGGGGGCGGGAAACACCATATATTTT.

The V call is TRBV14, the J call TRBJ1-2; TRBD1 matches at 11 bases. The CDR3 covers 15 residues. V was pared by 1 base and J by 4 bases, with 2 bases of the junction left unmatched. CDR1 is SGHDN and CDR2 is FVKESK in the germline V gene. The CDR3, as DNA: TGTGCCAGCAGCCAAGCCGGGACAGGGGGCTATGGCTACACCTTC. Its translation is CASSQAGTGGYGYTF. The variable domain in full, with the rest retrieved from reference TRBV14 and TRBJ1-2, is EAGVTQFPSHSVIEKGQTVTLRCDPISGHDNLYWYRRVMGKEIKFLLHFVKESKQDESGMPNNRFLAERTGGTYSTLKVQPAELEDSGVYFCASSQAGTGGYGYTFGSGTRLTVV.

V and J are TRBV6-1 and TRBJ2-7; D gene unclear. The CDR3 has 13 residues. Germline values: CDR1 MNHNS, CDR2 SASEGT. V dropped 7 bases and J dropped 2 bases, with 12 bases sitting between them. This chain's CDR3 is CASMAPPPYEQYF. The CDR3 DNA follows: TGTGCCAGCATGGCACCTCCCCCCTACGAGCAGTACTTC.

The chain joins TRBV19 to TRBJ1-1; possibly TRBD1 for D (6 bases). The V gene lost 3 bases and the J gene lost 1 base, with 12 bases spanning the gap. Germline CDR1 reads LNHDA; CDR2 reads SQIVND (reference sequence). CDR3 length: 15 residues. The CDR3 coding sequence is TGTGCCAGTAGTATGTTCGGGGGCAGGAACACTGAAGCTTTCTTT. The encoded protein is CASSMFGGRNTEAFF. Together with reference TRBV19 and TRBJ1-1, the CDR3 gives the full variable domain: DGGITQSPKYLFRKEGQNVTLSCEQNLNHDAMYWYRQDPGQGLRLIYYSQIVNDFQKGDIAEGYSVSREKKESFPLTVTSAQKNPTAFYLCASSMFGGRNTEAFFGQGTRLTVV.

By sample share, this clonotype is medium-sized (0.01 to 0.1%). V is TRBV28 and J is TRBJ1-5; weak D call: TRBD1 (5 bases). With 10 bases removed from V and 7 bases from J, the gap between germline ends came to 14 bases. The CDR3 length is 12 residues. Germline values: CDR1 MDHEN, CDR2 SYDVKM. This CDR3 is CATQGAGQPQHF. The CDR3 coding sequence is TGTGCCACCCAGGGTGCGGGGCAGCCCCAGCATTTT. Together with reference TRBV28 and TRBJ1-5, the CDR3 gives the full variable domain: DVKVTQSSRYLVKRTGEKVFLECVQDMDHENMFWYRQDPGLGLRLIYFSYDVKMKEKGDIPEGYSVSREKKERFSLILESASTNQTSMYLCATQGAGQPQHFGDGTRLSIL.

This clonotype was observed a few times. The chain joins TRBV4-1 to TRBJ1-5, with D hard to call. V gave up 6 bases and J gave up 3 bases, with 15 bases separating them. The CDR3 covers 15 residues. From germline, CDR1 is MGHRA and CDR2 YSYEKL. CDR3 bases: TGCGCCAGCAGGATTAGCGATGTGGACAATCAGCCCCAGCATTTT. Translation: CASRISDVDNQPQHF.

The V gene is TRBV4-3, the J gene TRBJ1-2; 7 bases fit TRBD1. CDR3 length equals 15 residues. Germline values: CDR1 LGHNA, CDR2 YSLEER. Germline trimming cut 1 base from V and 8 bases from J; bases unmatched to any gene: 10. This CDR3 reads CASSQALQGHNGYTF. CDR3 bases: TGCGCCAGCAGCCAAGCCTTACAGGGGCATAACGGCTACACCTTC.

This clonotype was recorded many times. V is TRBV24-1 and J is TRBJ2-7; D might be TRBD1 or TRBD2, each matching 5 bases. Germline loops: CDR1 KGHDR, CDR2 SFDVKD. V was pared by 4 bases and J by 3 bases, with 9 bases between. The CDR3 is made up of 13 amino acids. The CDR3 loop is CATSDSGHYEQYF. The CDR3 nucleotides are TGTGCCACCAGTGACTCGGGGCACTACGAGCAGTACTTC.

This clonotype was counted many times. The V call is TRBV5-1, the J call TRBJ1-2; 8 bases line up with TRBD1. Trimming cost V 3 bases and J 8 bases; bases outside gene matches: 21. This CDR3 has 18 amino acids. The germline CDR1 and CDR2 sequences are SGHRS and YFSETQ. DNA of the CDR3: TGCGCCAGCAGCTCCACAGGGGGAATGGAGTCCGGACGAAGAGGCTACACCTTC. Translated: CASSSTGGMESGRRGYTF.

The rearrangement joins TRBV6-2 or TRBV6-3 to TRBJ1-1, with 7 bases aligning to TRBD1. With V trimmed by 5 bases and J by 6 bases, 9 bases remained unmatched. CDR1 is MNHEY and CDR2 is SVGEGT in the germline V gene. The CDR3 spans 14 residues. CDR3 loop: CASSNDRAYSEAFF. The CDR3 coding sequence is TGTGCCAGCAGTAACGACAGGGCGTATTCTGAAGCTTTCTTT.

This clonotype was observed many times. The chain uses TRBV27 and TRBJ1-5; D perhaps matches TRBD1 (6 bases). Between the trimmed V and J ends, which lost 6 bases and 3 bases, there was a span of 12 bases. This CDR3 region has 14 residues. Looked up from germline, CDR1 is MNHEY and CDR2 is SMNVEV (reference sequence). The CDR3 nucleotides are TGTGCCAGCAGAAGTAGGGGGTTCAATCAGCCCCAGCATTTT. Protein sequence: CASRSRGFNQPQHF.

The chain has TRBV6-2 or TRBV6-3 and TRBJ1-2, with no clear D. V was shortened by 6 bases and J by 5 bases, with 16 bases between the two germline ends. Germline V lookup: CDR1 MNHEY, CDR2 SVGEGT. The CDR3 sequence is 14 residues long. The CDR3 reads CASRPGRVGYGYTF. As DNA, the CDR3 is TGTGCCAGCAGACCAGGACGCGTAGGGTATGGCTACACCTTC.

This clonotype was counted ten times or more. This sequence joins TRBV29-1 and TRBJ1-3; tentatively, D is TRBD1 (6 bases). Trimming cost V 8 bases and J 1 base, with 12 bases left between them. CDR3 size: 13 residues. In germline, CDR1 is SQVTM, CDR2 ANQGSEA. CDR3 nucleotide sequence: TGCAGCTTTCAGGGGAGGTCTGGAAACACCATATATTTT. Translation gives CSFQGRSGNTIYF. Combining the CDR3 with reference TRBV29-1 and TRBJ1-3 gives the whole variable domain SAVISQKPSRDICQRGTSLTIQCQVDSQVTMMFWYRQQPGQSLTLIATANQGSEATYESGFVIDKFPISRPNLTFSTLTVSNMSPEDSSIYLCSFQGRSGNTIYFGEGSWLTVV.

This clonotype was seen repeatedly, ten times or more. The chain has TRBV7-8 and TRBJ2-7; possibly TRBD1 for D (7 bases). Germline V CDR1 and CDR2: SGHVS, FQNEAQ. This CDR3 region has 14 residues. V lost 1 base and J 4 bases, leaving 11 bases between the germline ends. In DNA form, the CDR3 reads TGTGCCAGCAGCTTAGGTTCAGGGGGGTACGAGCAGTACTTC. It codes for CASSLGSGGYEQYF.